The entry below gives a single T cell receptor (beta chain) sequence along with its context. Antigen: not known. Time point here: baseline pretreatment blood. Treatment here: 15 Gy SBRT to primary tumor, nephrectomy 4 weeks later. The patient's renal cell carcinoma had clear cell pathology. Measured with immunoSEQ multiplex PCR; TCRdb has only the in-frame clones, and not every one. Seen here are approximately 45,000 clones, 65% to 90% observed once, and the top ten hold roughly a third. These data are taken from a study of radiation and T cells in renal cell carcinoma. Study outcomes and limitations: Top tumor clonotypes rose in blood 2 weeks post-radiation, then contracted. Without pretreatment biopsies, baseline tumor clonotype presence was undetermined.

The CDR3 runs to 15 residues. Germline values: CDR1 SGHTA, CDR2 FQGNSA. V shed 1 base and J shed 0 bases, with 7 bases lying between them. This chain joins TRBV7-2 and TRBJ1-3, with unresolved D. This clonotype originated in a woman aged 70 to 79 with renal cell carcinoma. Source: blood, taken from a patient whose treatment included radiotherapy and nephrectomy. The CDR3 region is CASSLVQTSGNTIYF. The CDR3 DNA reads TGTGCCAGCAGCTTAGTACAGACCTCTGGAAACACCATATATTTT.